This T cell receptor (beta chain) was documented in a study of blood T cell repertoires in COVID-19. Background on the study: From T cells, B-cell-depleted T cells, or PBMCs came the material, which was cDNA or gDNA.

Source study methods: Reference gene primer amplification gave nucleated cell count estimates. Method: immunoSEQ multiplex PCR; TCRdb's copy keeps in-frame clones and lacks some. That table gives V, J and clone size, and the DNA gave D and trimming. In the table there are about 210,000 clones, around 80% of which are singletons. This clone occurred once. With 5 bases clipped from V and 6 bases from J, the junction kept 10 bases outside the gene matches. Germline-derived CDR1 and CDR2 are MNHNS and SASEGT. This CDR3 region has 15 residues. This clonotype was sampled from a woman between 40 and 55 years old with acute or convalescent COVID-19. Sequencing was done on a sample of peripheral blood. The chain joins TRBV6-1 to TRBJ2-7; 10 nucleotides match TRBD2. The CDR3 here is CASSPGLAGVREQYF. As DNA, the CDR3 is TGTGCCAGCAGTCCCGGGCTAGCGGGAGTCCGCGAGCAGTACTTC.